Below, 21 T cell receptor beta chains from the same sample are listed, as sequenced in a study of T cell repertoires in cytomegalovirus infection (dated by TCRdb to between 2018 and 2021). The sequencing machine was an Illumina HiSeq 1500. TCRdb ran its own pipeline on the public reads, namely fastp trimming at Q25 and MiXCR clone calling, and kept in-frame beta chains. All rows with the same CDR3 protein become a single entry with the most common DNA and genes. Within this sample are around 440,000 distinct CDR3 sequences, with around 10% of them counted one time only. Of the sample, roughly 10% is held by the ten largest clones. Sequences were obtained from PBMCs. The receptor source for this set is a human donor in good health (CMV status not recorded). Some clones in this sample may be carry-over from other donors' samples.

The table lists this clonotype with many counts. DNA of the CDR3: TGTGCCAGCTGGGGAGGTTTCTCCTACGAGCAGTACTTC. Translated: CASWGGFSYEQYF. The chain carries TRBV27 and TRBJ2-7, with a possible D match to TRBD2 (6 bases). The V end was cut by 8 bases, the J end by 0 bases, with 11 bases between. Looked up from germline, CDR1 is MNHEY and CDR2 is SMNVEV (reference sequence). The CDR3 sequence is 13 residues long.

This clonotype has a handful of counts. A much larger clone differs by one base, so this may be a read error. This rearrangement joins TRBV9 to TRBJ2-2; D remains ambiguous. The CDR3 has 13 residues. Trimming pared 0 bases from V and 3 bases from J, leaving 3 bases between. The germline V gene has CDR1 SGDLS and CDR2 YYNGEE. The CDR3 DNA follows: TGTGCCAGCAGCGTAGGGGACACCGGGGAGCTGTTTTTT. This sequence encodes CASSVGDTGELFF.

There are many counts of this clonotype. This chain's CDR3 is CASSPPGRQNTGELFF. CDR3 nucleotide sequence: TGTGCCAGCAGCCCCCCCGGACGACAAAACACCGGGGAGCTGTTTTTT. The chain joins TRBV7-3 to TRBJ2-2; D is unresolved. V lost 5 bases, J lost 2 bases, and 15 bases lay in between. The CDR3 loop spans 16 amino acids. The V gene's germline CDR1 is SGHTA and CDR2 FQGTGA.

This clonotype was detected a few times. CDR3 in amino acids: CASSFGAGQNEKLFF. In DNA, the CDR3 is TGTGCCAGCAGCTTTGGGGCGGGACAGAATGAAAAACTGTTTTTT. V and J are TRBV7-9 and TRBJ1-4; 7 positions agree with TRBD1. The CDR3 is 15 residues long. Trimming cost V 3 bases and J 5 bases; bases outside gene matches: 6. CDR1 is SEHNR and CDR2 is FQNEAQ in the germline V gene (reference sequence).

This clonotype was observed a handful of times. This chain connects TRBV7-9 to TRBJ2-2; possibly TRBD2 for D (6 bases). The CDR3 totals 14 residues. CDR1 is SEHNR and CDR2 is FQNEAQ in the germline V gene (reference sequence). Trimming stripped 7 bases from V and 4 bases from J, with 13 bases between. CDR3 amino acids: CASTSHGSTGELFF. The CDR3 bases are TGTGCCAGCACGTCGCACGGGAGCACCGGGGAGCTGTTTTTT.

This clonotype has a handful of counts. The chain couples TRBV23-1 to TRBJ2-4, with D unclear. TRBV23-1 is labeled an ORF, and its function is uncertain. CDR3 size: 12 residues. V lost 4 bases and J 5 bases, leaving 6 bases between the germline ends. CDR3 coding DNA: TGCGCCAGCAGTCCGGCCGAAAACATTCAGTACTTC. Translation gives CASSPAENIQYF.

V and J are TRBV6-5 and TRBJ2-7, with 8 bases identical to TRBD2. Germline V gene sequence: CDR1 MNHEY, CDR2 SVGAGI. The CDR3 runs 15 residues. Trimming removed 7 bases from V and 7 bases from J; junction bases left unmatched: 15. The CDR3 region has the DNA TGTGCCAGCACCGAAGCGGGACTAGGGCCTCAAGAGCAGTACTTC. Its translation is CASTEAGLGPQEQYF.

This clonotype showed up many times. This chain connects TRBV12-5 to TRBJ1-1; 7 positions match TRBD1. Trimming cost V 5 bases and J 5 bases; bases outside gene matches: 8. Germline lookup yields CDR1 LGHNT and CDR2 FRNRAP. The CDR3 is made up of 14 amino acids. In DNA form, the CDR3 reads TGTGCTAGTGGTCTTGCAGGGGGAAGGACTGAAGCTTTCTTT. Protein: CASGLAGGRTEAFF.

Comments on this clonotype: A much more abundant neighbour one base away suggests this may be a read error. V gene TRBV11-2 combines with J gene TRBJ2-7; maybe TRBD2 (5 bases). Trimming shortened V by 1 base and J by 1 base, and 17 bases separated the two germline ends. Germline V lookup: CDR1 SGHAT, CDR2 FQNNGV. This CDR3 is built from 17 residues. The chain's CDR3 is CASSLVVASWTSYEQYF. CDR3 sequence (DNA): TGTGCCAGCAGCTTAGTGGTCGCTTCCTGGACTTCCTACGAGCAGTACTTC.

This clonotype was seen repeatedly, ten times or more. The genes are TRBV11-2 and TRBJ2-5; 7 bases line up with TRBD2. Germline loops: CDR1 SGHAT, CDR2 FQNNGV. The CDR3 sequence is 17 residues long. The J segment lost 1 base and the V segment lost 5 bases, leaving 13 bases of the junction unmatched. Written as DNA, the CDR3 is TGTGCCAGCAGCCCCCTGGGTATTAGCGGGCCCCAAGAGACCCAGTACTTC. This gives the protein CASSPLGISGPQETQYF.

This clonotype was seen at least ten times. The rearrangement joins TRBV4-2 to TRBJ2-3; 7 nucleotides align to TRBD2. Germline V CDR1 and CDR2: LGHNA, YNFKEQ. The CDR3 contains 15 residues. The V segment lost 2 bases and the J segment 4 bases; nucleotides outside the gene matches: 6. CDR3 residues: CASSQIRTRADTQYF. Written as DNA, the CDR3 is TGTGCCAGCAGCCAAATCCGGACTAGAGCAGATACGCAGTATTTT.

This clonotype has a count of ten or more. This chain joins TRBV9 and TRBJ2-1; D not certain. The CDR3 extends over 14 amino acids. CDR1 and CDR2 (germline): SGDLS, YYNGEE. Trimming removed 5 bases at V and 0 bases at J, with 9 bases between. This chain's CDR3 is CASSVGGSYNEQFF. The CDR3 bases are TGTGCCAGCAGTGTCGGCGGCTCCTACAATGAGCAGTTCTTC.

With respect to this clonotype: Being one base from a much bigger clone, this may be a read error. The rearrangement joins TRBV10-3 to TRBJ2-1; no definite D call. This CDR3 region has 14 residues. Germline-derived CDR1 and CDR2 are ENHRY and SYGVKD. The CDR3 DNA follows: TGTGCCATCAGTGACCTAGATGCGTCCGATGAGCTGTTCTTC. Protein product: CAISDLDASDELFF.

The sample holds many counts of this clonotype. The chain employs TRBV10-3 and TRBJ2-2; D might be TRBD1 or TRBD2, each matching 5 bases. The CDR3 has 16 residues. Deletions cut 7 bases from V and 3 bases from J, with 18 bases between. The germline V gene encodes CDR1 ENHRY and CDR2 SYGVKD. CDR3 nucleotide sequence: TGTGCCATCAATGCTGGGGGAGCGGTCGACACCGGGGAGCTGTTTTTT. This encodes CAINAGGAVDTGELFF.

This clonotype was observed many times. The chain carries TRBV12-3 or TRBV12-4 and TRBJ1-2, with TRBD1 as a possible D gene (6 bases). V dropped 5 bases and J dropped 5 bases, with 18 bases sitting between them. The CDR3 runs to 15 residues. CDR3 sequence (DNA): TGTGCCAGCAGTCCTGGGGGGCCCAGCCTTTATGGCTACACCTTC. This sequence encodes CASSPGGPSLYGYTF.

The chain links TRBV12-5 to TRBJ2-5; TRBD1 might be the D (6 bases). V lost 1 base and J lost 2, with 14 bases in between. The CDR3 length is 16 residues. Germline CDR1 is LGHNT and CDR2 is FRNRAP. The CDR3 DNA follows: TGTGCTAGTGGTTTGGACACTCTAGGGGGTCAAGAGACCCAGTACTTC. It yields the protein CASGLDTLGGQETQYF.

This clonotype was recorded many times. The chain employs TRBV7-3 and TRBJ2-1; D unclear. The germline CDR1 and CDR2 sequences are SGHTA and FQGTGA. The CDR3 totals 15 residues. V lost 5 bases to trimming and J lost 5 bases, with 16 bases between them. The CDR3: CASSPNSPRDNEQFF. The CDR3 DNA reads as TGTGCCAGCAGCCCCAACTCTCCCCGGGACAATGAGCAGTTCTTC.

This clonotype has ten or more counts. The CDR3 region has the DNA TGTGCCAGCAGTTTTCGGGCTGTAAATGGCTACACCTTC. It translates to CASSFRAVNGYTF. The V gene is TRBV12-3 or TRBV12-4, the J gene TRBJ1-2; no definite D call. V dropped 3 bases and J dropped 6 bases, with 11 bases sitting between them. This CDR3 is built from 13 residues.

This clonotype has ten or more counts. The rearrangement links TRBV6-1 to TRBJ2-3; TRBD2 might be the D (7 bases). The CDR3 covers 16 residues. V lost 6 bases and J lost 5, with 21 bases in between. The V gene's germline CDR1 is MNHNS and CDR2 SASEGT. In DNA, the CDR3 is TGTGCCAGCAGACCCGGGGTACGGGGGGCGATAGATACGCAGTATTTT. The encoded protein is CASRPGVRGAIDTQYF.

V and J are TRBV7-9 and TRBJ1-3; unclear D gene. The germline V gene has CDR1 SEHNR and CDR2 FQNEAQ (reference sequence). V was clipped by 1 base and J by 0 bases, with 10 bases between them. This CDR3 is 16 amino acids long. CDR3 region: CASSLDGNLSGNTIYF. Here the CDR3 DNA reads TGTGCCAGCAGCTTAGACGGTAATCTCTCTGGAAACACCATATATTTT.

V usage is TRBV12-5 and J usage is TRBJ1-1; D unresolved. Germline values: CDR1 LGHNT, CDR2 FRNRAP. V was pared by 8 bases and J by 7 bases, with 11 bases between. This CDR3 has 11 residues. This CDR3 is CASLQANEAFF. In nucleotides, the CDR3 is TGTGCTAGTCTACAAGCAAATGAAGCTTTCTTT.